This TCR beta chain comes out of a study of regulatory T cells in long-lasting Graves disease. Looking at the study overall: Duration of antithyroid drug therapy among newly diagnosed Graves' patients was under 3 months. Findings of the study overall: Persistent patients shared more public clonotypes (2,741) than newly diagnosed patients (about 1,000).

On this clonotype: Its antigen is currently unknown.

Time point given: newly diagnosed GD, antithyroid drugs for less than 3 months. The TCR library was made from RNA extracted from PBMCs. One endocrinology department in Xi'an, China, was where patients came from. Per the germline V gene, CDR1 is SGHAT and CDR2 is FQNNGV. This CDR3 is 16 amino acids long. With 5 bases removed from V and 0 bases from J, the gap between germline ends came to 16 bases. iRepertoire HTBI primers and Arm-PCR of CDR3 regions built TCR beta libraries. TCRdb passed the multiplex PCR reads through MiXCR, listing each CDR3 protein once. Among 300,000 to 400,000 distinct CDR3 sequences listed, 18% were seen once.

Sequenced material: peripheral blood mononuclear cells (PBMCs), taken at new diagnosis, from a patient treated with antithyroid drugs. The chain links TRBV11-2 to TRBJ1-1; D is unresolved. This clonotype originated in a female donor with Graves disease. The CDR3, as DNA: TGTGCCAGCAGCGCGCAATTCCGGTACATGAACACTGAAGCTTTCTTT. It codes for CASSAQFRYMNTEAFF.